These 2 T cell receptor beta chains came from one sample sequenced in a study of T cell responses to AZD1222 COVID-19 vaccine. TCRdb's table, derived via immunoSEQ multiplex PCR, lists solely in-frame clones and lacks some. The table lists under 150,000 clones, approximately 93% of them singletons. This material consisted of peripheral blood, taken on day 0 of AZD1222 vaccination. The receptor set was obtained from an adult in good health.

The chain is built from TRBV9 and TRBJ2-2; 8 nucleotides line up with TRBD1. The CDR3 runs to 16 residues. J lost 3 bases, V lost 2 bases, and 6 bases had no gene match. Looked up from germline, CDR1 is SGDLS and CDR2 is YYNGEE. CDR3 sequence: CASSVTTGGYTGELFF. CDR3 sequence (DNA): TGTGCCAGCAGCGTCACTACAGGGGGGTACACCGGGGAGCTGTTTTTT.

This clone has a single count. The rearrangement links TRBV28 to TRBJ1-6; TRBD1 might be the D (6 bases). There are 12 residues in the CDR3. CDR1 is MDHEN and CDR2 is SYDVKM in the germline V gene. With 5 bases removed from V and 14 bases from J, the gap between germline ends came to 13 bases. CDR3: CASSQQDSALHF. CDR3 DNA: TGTGCCAGCAGTCAACAGGACAGCGCCCTCCACTTT.